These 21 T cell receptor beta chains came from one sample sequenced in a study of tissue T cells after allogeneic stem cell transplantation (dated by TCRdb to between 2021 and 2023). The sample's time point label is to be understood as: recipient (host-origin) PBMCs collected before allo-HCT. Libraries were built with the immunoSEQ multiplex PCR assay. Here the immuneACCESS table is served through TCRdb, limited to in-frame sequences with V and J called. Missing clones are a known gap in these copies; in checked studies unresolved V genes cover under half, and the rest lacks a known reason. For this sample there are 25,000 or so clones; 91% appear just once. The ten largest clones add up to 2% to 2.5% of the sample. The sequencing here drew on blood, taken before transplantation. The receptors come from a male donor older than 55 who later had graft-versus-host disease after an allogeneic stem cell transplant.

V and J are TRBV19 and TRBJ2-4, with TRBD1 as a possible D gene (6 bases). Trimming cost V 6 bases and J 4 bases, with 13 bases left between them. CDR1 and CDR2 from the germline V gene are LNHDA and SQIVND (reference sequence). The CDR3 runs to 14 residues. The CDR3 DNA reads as TGTGCCAGTAGCCAGGGACATTTAAAAAACATTCAGTACTTC. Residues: CASSQGHLKNIQYF.

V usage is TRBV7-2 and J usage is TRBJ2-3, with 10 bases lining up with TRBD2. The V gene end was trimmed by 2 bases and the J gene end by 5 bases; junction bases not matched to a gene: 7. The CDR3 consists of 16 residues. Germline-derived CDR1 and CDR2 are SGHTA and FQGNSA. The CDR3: CASSLSAGGPGDTQYF. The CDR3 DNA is TGTGCCAGCAGCTTATCAGCGGGAGGGCCGGGAGATACGCAGTATTTT.

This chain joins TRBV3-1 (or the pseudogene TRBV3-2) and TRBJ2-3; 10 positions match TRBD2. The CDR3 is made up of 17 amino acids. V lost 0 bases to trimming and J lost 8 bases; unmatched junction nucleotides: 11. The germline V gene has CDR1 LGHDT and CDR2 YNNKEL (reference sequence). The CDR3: CASSQDTTSGYPGTQYF. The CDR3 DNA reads TGTGCCAGCAGCCAAGATACGACTAGCGGGTACCCTGGTACGCAGTATTTT.

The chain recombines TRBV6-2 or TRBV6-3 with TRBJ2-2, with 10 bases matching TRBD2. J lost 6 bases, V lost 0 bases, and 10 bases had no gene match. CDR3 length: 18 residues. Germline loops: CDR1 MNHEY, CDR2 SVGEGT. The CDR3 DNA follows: TGTGCCAGCAGTTACTCTGGTAGCGGGAGGTTCTCGTCCGGGGAGCTGTTTTTT. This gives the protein CASSYSGSGRFSSGELFF.

The CDR3 here is CASSSTGESNEKLFF. In DNA form, the CDR3 reads TGTGCCAGCAGCTCGACAGGGGAATCTAATGAAAAACTGTTTTTT. The rearrangement uses TRBV5-4 and TRBJ1-4, with TRBD1 identical over 8 bases. The CDR3 has 15 residues. V dropped 3 bases and J dropped 3; count of bases not matched to a gene: 4. Looked up from germline, CDR1 is SGHNT and CDR2 is YYREEE (reference sequence).

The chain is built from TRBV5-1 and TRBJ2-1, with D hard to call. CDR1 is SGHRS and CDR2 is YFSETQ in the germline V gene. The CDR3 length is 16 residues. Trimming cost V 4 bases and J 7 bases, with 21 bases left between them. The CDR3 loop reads CASSRLGANSGNEQFF. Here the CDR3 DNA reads TGCGCCAGCAGCAGGCTGGGCGCCAATAGTGGTAATGAGCAGTTCTTC. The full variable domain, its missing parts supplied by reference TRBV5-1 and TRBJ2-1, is KAGVTQTPRYLIKTRGQQVTLSCSPISGHRSVSWYQQTPGQGLQFLFEYFSETQRNKGNFPGRFSGRQFSNSRSEMNVSTLELGDSALYLCASSRLGANSGNEQFFGPGTRLTVL.

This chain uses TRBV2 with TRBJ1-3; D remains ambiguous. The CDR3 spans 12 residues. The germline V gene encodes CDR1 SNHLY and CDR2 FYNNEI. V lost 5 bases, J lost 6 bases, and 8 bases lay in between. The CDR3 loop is CASSSTLNTIYF. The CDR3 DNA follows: TGTGCCAGCAGTTCCACCCTAAACACCATATATTTT.

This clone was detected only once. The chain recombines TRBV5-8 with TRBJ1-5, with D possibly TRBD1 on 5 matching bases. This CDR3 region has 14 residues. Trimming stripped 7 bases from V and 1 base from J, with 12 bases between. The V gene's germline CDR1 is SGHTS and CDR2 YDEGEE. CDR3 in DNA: TGTGCCAGCCTCCCGGGGCGGAGCAATCAGCCCCAGCATTTT. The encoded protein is CASLPGRSNQPQHF.

CDR3 sequence (DNA): TGTGCCAGCAGCCACCTGACAGGGCCGCTCTCTAACTATGGCTACACCTTC. Protein: CASSHLTGPLSNYGYTF. J is TRBJ1-2 and V is TRBV3-1 (or the pseudogene TRBV3-2); TRBD1 aligns across 7 bases. This CDR3 is 17 amino acids long. The germline V gene encodes CDR1 LGHDT and CDR2 YNNKEL (reference sequence). V lost 3 bases to trimming and J lost 0 bases; unmatched junction nucleotides: 10.

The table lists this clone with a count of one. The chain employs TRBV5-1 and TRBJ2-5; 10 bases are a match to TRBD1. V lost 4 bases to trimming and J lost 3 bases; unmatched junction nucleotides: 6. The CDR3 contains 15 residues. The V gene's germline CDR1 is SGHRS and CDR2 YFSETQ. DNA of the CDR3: TGCGCCAGCAGCCTTGGGGACAGGGGAGAAGAGACCCAGTACTTC. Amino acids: CASSLGDRGEETQYF.

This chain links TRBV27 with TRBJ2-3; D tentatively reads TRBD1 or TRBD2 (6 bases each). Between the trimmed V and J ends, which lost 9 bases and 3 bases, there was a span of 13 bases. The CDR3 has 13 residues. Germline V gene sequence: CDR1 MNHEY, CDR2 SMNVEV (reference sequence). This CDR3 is CASAGHQTDTQYF. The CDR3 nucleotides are TGTGCCAGTGCGGGACATCAAACAGATACGCAGTATTTT.

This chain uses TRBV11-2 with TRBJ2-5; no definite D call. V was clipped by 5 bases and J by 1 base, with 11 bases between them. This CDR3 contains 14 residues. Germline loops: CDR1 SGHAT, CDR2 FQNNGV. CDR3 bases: TGTGCCAGCAGCCCCCGGACGGCCCAAGAGACCCAGTACTTC. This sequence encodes CASSPRTAQETQYF. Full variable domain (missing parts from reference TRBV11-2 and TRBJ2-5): EAGVAQSPRYKIIEKRQSVAFWCNPISGHATLYWYQQILGQGPKLLIQFQNNGVVDDSQLPKDRFSAERLKGVDSTLKIQPAKLEDSAVYLCASSPRTAQETQYFGPGTRLLVL.

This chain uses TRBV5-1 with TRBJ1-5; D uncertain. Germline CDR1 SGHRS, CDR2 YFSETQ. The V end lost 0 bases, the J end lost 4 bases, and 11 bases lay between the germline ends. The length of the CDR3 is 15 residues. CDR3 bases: TGCGCCAGCAGCTTGGACGGGCAGCCAAATCAGCCCCAGCATTTT. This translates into CASSLDGQPNQPQHF.

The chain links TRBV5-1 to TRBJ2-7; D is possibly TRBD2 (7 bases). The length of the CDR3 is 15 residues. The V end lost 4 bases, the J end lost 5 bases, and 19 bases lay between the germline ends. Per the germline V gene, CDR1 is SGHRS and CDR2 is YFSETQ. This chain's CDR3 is CASSQSGTRIDEQYF. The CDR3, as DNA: TGCGCCAGCAGCCAAAGCGGGACAAGGATCGACGAGCAGTACTTC.

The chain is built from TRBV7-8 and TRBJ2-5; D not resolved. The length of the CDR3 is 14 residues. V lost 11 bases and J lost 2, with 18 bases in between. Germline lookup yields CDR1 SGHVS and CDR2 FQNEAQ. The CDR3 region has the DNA TGTGCCTGCCACAGTCGTGGGTTTCAAGAGACCCAGTACTTC. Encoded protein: CACHSRGFQETQYF.

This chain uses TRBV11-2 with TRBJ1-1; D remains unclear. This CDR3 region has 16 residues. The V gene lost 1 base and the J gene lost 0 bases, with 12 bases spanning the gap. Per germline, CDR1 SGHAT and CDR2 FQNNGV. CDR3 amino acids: CASSLGGSRMNTEAFF. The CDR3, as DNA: TGTGCCAGCAGCTTAGGAGGATCCCGGATGAACACTGAAGCTTTCTTT.

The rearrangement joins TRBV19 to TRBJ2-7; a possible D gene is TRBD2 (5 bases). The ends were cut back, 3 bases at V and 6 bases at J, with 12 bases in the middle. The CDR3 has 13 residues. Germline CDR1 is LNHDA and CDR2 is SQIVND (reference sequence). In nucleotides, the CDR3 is TGTGCCAGTAGTATCCCCCACCGGGGCGAGCAGTACTTC. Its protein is CASSIPHRGEQYF.

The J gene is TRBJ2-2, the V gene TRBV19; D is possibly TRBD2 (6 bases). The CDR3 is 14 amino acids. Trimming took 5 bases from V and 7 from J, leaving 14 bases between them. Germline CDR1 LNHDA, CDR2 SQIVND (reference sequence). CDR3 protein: CASSPRRGIGELFF. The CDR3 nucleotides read TGTGCCAGTAGTCCTCGGCGGGGTATCGGGGAGCTGTTTTTT.

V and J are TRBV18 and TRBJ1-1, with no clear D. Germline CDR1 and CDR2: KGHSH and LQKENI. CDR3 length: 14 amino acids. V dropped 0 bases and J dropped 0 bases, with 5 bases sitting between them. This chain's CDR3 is CASSPPSLNTEAFF. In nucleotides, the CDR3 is TGTGCCAGCTCACCACCTAGCTTGAACACTGAAGCTTTCTTT.

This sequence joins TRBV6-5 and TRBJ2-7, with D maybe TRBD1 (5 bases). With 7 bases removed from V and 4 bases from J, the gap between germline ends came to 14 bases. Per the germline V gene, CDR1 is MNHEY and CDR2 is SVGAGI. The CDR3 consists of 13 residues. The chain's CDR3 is CASTPGQSYEQYF. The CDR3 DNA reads TGTGCCAGCACCCCAGGGCAGAGTTACGAGCAGTACTTC.

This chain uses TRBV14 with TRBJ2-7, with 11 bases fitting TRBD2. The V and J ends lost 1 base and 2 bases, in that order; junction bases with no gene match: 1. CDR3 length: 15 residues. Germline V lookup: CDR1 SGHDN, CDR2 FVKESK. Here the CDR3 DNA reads TGTGCCAGCAGCCAAGGACTAGCGGGACCCTACGAGCAGTACTTC. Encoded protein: CASSQGLAGPYEQYF.